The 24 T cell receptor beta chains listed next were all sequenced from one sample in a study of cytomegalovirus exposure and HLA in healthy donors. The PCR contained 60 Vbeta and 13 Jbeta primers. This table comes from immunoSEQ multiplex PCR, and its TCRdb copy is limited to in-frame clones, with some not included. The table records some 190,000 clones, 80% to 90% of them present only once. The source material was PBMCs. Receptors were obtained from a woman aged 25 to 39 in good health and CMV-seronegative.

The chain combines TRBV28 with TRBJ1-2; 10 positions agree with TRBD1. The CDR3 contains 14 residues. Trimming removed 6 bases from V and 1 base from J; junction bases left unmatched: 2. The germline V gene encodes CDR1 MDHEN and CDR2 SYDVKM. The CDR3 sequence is CASRTGGYNYGYTF. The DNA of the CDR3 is TGTGCCAGCAGGACAGGGGGCTATAACTATGGCTACACCTTC.

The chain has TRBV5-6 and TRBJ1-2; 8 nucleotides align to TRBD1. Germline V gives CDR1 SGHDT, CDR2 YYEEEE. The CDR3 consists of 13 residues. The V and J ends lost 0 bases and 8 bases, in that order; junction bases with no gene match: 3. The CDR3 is CASSLEQGDGYTF. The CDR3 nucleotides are TGTGCCAGCAGCTTGGAACAGGGGGACGGCTACACCTTC.

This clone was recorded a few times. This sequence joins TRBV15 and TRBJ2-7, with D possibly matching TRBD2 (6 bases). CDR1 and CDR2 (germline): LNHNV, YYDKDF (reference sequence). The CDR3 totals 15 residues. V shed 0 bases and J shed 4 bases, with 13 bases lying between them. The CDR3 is CATSREVWGEYEQYF. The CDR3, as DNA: TGTGCCACCAGCAGAGAAGTTTGGGGGGAGTACGAGCAGTACTTC.

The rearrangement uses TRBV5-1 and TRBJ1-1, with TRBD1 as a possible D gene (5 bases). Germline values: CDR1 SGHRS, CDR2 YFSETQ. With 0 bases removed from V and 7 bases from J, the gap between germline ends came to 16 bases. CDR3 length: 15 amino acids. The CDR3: CASSLGLGREYEAFF. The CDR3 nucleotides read TGCGCCAGCAGCTTGGGATTGGGCAGGGAATATGAAGCTTTCTTT.

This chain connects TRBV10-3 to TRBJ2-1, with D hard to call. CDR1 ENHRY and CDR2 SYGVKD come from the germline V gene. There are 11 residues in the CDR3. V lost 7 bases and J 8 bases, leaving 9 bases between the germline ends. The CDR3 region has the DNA TGTGCCATCATGGCCGGAGATGAGCAGTTCTTC. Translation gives CAIMAGDEQFF.

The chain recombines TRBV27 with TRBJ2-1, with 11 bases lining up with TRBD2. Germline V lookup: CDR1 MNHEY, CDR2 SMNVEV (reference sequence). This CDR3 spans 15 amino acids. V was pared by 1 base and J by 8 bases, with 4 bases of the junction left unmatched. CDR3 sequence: CASSLLAGGQDEQFF. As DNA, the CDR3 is TGTGCCAGCAGTTTATTAGCGGGGGGGCAGGATGAGCAGTTCTTC.

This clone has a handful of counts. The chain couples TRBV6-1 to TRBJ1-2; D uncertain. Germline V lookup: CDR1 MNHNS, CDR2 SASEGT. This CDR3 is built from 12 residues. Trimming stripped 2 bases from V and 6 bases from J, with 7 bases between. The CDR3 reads CASSESQDGYTF. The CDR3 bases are TGTGCCAGCAGTGAAAGTCAGGATGGCTACACCTTC.

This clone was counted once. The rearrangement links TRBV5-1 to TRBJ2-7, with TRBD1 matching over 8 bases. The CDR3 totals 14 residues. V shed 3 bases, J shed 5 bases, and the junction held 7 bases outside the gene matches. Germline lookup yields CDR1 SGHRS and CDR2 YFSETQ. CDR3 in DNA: TGCGCCAGCAGCTCTGCAGGGGGCATCGACGAGCAGTACTTC. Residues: CASSSAGGIDEQYF. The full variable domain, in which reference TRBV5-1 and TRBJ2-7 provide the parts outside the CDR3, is KAGVTQTPRYLIKTRGQQVTLSCSPISGHRSVSWYQQTPGQGLQFLFEYFSETQRNKGNFPGRFSGRQFSNSRSEMNVSTLELGDSALYLCASSSAGGIDEQYFGPGTRLTVT.

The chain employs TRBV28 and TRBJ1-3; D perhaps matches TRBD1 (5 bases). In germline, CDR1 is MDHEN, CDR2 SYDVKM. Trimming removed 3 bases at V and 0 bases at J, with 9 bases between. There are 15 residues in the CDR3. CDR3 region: CASSLRQISGNTIYF. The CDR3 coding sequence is TGTGCCAGCAGTTTGCGACAGATCTCTGGAAACACCATATATTTT.

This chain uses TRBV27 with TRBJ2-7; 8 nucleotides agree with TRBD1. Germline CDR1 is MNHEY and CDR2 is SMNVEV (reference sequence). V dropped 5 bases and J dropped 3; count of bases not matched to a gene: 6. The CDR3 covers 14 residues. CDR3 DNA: TGTGCCAGCAGTATTGGACAGGGCCTCTACGAGCAGTACTTC. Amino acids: CASSIGQGLYEQYF.

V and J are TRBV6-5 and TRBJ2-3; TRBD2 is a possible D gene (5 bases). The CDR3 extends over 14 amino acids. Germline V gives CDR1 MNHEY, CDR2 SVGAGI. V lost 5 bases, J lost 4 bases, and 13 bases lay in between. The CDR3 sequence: CASSPLAAADTQYF. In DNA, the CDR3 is TGTGCCAGCAGTCCCCTAGCCGCTGCAGATACGCAGTATTTT.

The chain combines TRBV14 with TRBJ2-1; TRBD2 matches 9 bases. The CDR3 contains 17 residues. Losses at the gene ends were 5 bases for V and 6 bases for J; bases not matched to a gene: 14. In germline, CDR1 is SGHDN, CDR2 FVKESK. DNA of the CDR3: TGTGCCAGCAGCAGCTTACTGACTAGCGGACGTTCCAATGAGCAGTTCTTC. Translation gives CASSSLLTSGRSNEQFF.

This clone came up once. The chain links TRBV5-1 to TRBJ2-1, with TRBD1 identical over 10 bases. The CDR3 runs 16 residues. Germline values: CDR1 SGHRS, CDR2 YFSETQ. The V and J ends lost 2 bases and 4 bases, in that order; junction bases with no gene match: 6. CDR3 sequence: CASSFRQGAGYNEQFF. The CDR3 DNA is TGCGCCAGCAGCTTCCGACAGGGGGCCGGGTACAATGAGCAGTTCTTC.

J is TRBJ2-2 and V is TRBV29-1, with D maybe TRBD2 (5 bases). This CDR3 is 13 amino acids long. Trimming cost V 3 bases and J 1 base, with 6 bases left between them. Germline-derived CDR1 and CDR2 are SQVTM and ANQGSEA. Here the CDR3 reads CSVDRGNTGELFF. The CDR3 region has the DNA TGCAGCGTTGACCGGGGGAACACCGGGGAGCTGTTTTTT.

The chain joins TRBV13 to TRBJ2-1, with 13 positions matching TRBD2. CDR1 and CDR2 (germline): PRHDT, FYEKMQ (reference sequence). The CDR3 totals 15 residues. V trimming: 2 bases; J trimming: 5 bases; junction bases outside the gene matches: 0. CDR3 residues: CASSLTSGRDNEQFF. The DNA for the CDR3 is TGTGCCAGCAGCTTAACTAGCGGGAGGGACAATGAGCAGTTCTTC.

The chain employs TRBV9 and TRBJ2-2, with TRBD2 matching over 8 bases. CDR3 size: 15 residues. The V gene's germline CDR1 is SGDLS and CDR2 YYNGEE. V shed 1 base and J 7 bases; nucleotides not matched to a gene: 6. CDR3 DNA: TGTGCCAGCAGCGTAATCCGGGAGGGTATCGGGGAGCTGTTTTTT. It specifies CASSVIREGIGELFF.

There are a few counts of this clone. The CDR3 DNA reads as TGTGCCAGCAGTTTGTGGGGGGCGGGAGCTCGGACCGGGGAGCTGTTTTTT. The encoded protein is CASSLWGAGARTGELFF. The gene calls are TRBV28 and TRBJ2-2, with D tentatively TRBD2 (7 bases). The length of the CDR3 is 17 residues. Trimming shortened V by 3 bases and J by 5 bases, and 19 bases separated the two germline ends. The germline gives CDR1 MDHEN, CDR2 SYDVKM.

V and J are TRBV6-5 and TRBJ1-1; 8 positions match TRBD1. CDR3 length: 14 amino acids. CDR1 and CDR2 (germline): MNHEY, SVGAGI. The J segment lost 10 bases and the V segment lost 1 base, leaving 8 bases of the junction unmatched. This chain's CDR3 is CASSYFGDGTGAFF. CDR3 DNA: TGTGCCAGCAGTTACTTCGGGGACGGGACAGGAGCTTTCTTT.

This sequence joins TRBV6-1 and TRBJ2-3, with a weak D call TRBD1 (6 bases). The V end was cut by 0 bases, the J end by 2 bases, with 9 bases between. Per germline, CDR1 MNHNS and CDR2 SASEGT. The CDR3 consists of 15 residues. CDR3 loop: CASSEAGAYTDTQYF. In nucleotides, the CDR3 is TGTGCCAGCAGTGAAGCGGGGGCATACACAGATACGCAGTATTTT.

The CDR3 sequence: CASRVLGGAAEQYF. For the CDR3, the DNA is TGTGCCAGCAGGGTACTAGGGGGCGCGGCCGAGCAGTACTTC. V and J are TRBV5-6 and TRBJ2-7, with 7 bases matching TRBD1. The CDR3 is made up of 14 amino acids. The germline CDR1 and CDR2 sequences are SGHDT and YYEEEE. Germline trimming cut 5 bases from V and 6 bases from J; bases unmatched to any gene: 11.

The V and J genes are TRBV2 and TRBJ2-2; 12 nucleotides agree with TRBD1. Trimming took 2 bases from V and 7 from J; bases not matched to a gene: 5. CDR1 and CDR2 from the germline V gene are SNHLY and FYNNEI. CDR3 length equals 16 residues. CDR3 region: CASSELGQGANGELFF. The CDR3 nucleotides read TGTGCCAGCAGTGAATTGGGACAGGGGGCGAACGGGGAGCTGTTTTTT.

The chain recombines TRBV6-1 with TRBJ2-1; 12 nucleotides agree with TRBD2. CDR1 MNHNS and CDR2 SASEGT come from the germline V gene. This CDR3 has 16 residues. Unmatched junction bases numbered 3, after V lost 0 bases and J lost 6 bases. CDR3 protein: CASSEARLAGANEQFF. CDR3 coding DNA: TGTGCCAGCAGTGAAGCGCGACTAGCGGGAGCCAATGAGCAGTTCTTC.

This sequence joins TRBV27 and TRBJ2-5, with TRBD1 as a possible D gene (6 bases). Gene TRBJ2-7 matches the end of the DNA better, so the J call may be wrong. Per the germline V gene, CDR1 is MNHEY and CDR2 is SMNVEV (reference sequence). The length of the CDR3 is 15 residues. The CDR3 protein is CASSLVQGLTYEQYF. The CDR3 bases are TGTGCCAGCAGTTTAGTACAGGGTCTAACCTACGAGCAGTACTTC.

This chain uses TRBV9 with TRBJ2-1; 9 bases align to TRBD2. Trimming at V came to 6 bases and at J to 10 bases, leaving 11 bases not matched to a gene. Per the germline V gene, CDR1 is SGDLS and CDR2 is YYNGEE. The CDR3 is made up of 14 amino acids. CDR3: CASTRVAGEREQFF. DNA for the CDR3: TGTGCCAGCACAAGGGTAGCGGGGGAGAGGGAGCAGTTCTTC. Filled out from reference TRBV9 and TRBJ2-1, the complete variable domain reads DSGVTQTPKHLITATGQRVTLRCSPRSGDLSVYWYQQSLDQGLQFLIQYYNGEERAKGNILERFSAQQFPDLHSELNLSSLELGDSALYFCASTRVAGEREQFFGPGTRLTVL.